These 21 T cell receptor beta chains share one sample of origin, sequenced in a study of early T cells in non-severe SARS-CoV-2 infection. TCRdb processed the 5' RACE reads anew with MiXCR; each CDR3 protein has one entry. The table has some 30,000 distinct CDR3 sequences, 4.7% seen once. The sample consisted of whole blood. The receptors were gathered from an adult who was a healthcare worker with PCR-confirmed SARS-CoV-2 infection or an uninfected control (not recorded which).

This clonotype was observed at least ten times. The chain links TRBV7-6 to TRBJ1-3, with D unclear. V was cut by 2 bases and J by 0 bases, with 14 bases left in between. Germline values: CDR1 SGHVS, CDR2 FNYEAQ. CDR3 length equals 17 residues. The DNA of the CDR3 is TGTGCCAGCAGCTTAAGTCTGGTAGGAAGCTCTGGAAACACCATATATTTT. Its translation is CASSLSLVGSSGNTIYF.

This clonotype came up many times. The genes are TRBV5-4 and TRBJ2-1, with 15 nucleotides matching TRBD2. CDR1 is SGHNT and CDR2 is YYREEE in the germline V gene (reference sequence). V shed 0 bases and J 4 bases; nucleotides not matched to a gene: 8. The CDR3 totals 19 residues. CDR3 residues: CASSLAGLAGGLKYNEQFF. The CDR3 DNA reads as TGTGCCAGCAGCTTGGCTGGACTAGCGGGGGGGCTTAAGTACAATGAGCAGTTCTTC.

This clonotype occurred many times. The chain joins TRBV25-1 to TRBJ2-3, with a weak D call TRBD2 (6 bases). Per germline, CDR1 MGHDK and CDR2 SYGVNS. This CDR3 has 14 residues. Trimming cost V 5 bases and J 1 base, with 10 bases left between them. The CDR3 sequence: CASSTPGGTDTQYF. The CDR3 region has the DNA TGTGCCAGCAGTACCCCGGGAGGCACAGATACGCAGTATTTT.

Ten or more counts support this clonotype. The chain links TRBV5-4 to TRBJ2-3; D gene ambiguous. Germline assignment: CDR1 SGHNT and CDR2 YYREEE (reference sequence). The V and J ends lost 0 bases and 4 bases respectively, with 6 bases between them. The CDR3 has 13 amino acids. The CDR3 nucleotides read TGTGCCAGCAGCTTGGAGGTAGCAGATACGCAGTATTTT. Protein: CASSLEVADTQYF.

This clonotype was found a few times. This chain uses TRBV5-1 with TRBJ1-3; D ambiguous. Trimming cost V 4 bases and J 5 bases, with 16 bases left between them. CDR1 and CDR2 from the germline V gene are SGHRS and YFSETQ. The length of the CDR3 is 15 residues. CDR3 DNA: TGCGCCAGCAGCGCGGACCCTGTGTGGAGAAACACCATATATTTT. This codes for CASSADPVWRNTIYF.

This clonotype came up a few times. The chain combines TRBV7-8 with TRBJ1-1; D call uncertain. Germline V gene sequence: CDR1 SGHVS, CDR2 FQNEAQ. CDR3 length: 14 amino acids. V was clipped by 0 bases and J by 1 base, with 6 bases between them. In nucleotides, the CDR3 is TGTGCCAGCAGCTTAGCTTACAGGAACACTGAAGCTTTCTTT. Translated: CASSLAYRNTEAFF.

The DNA of the CDR3 is TGTGCCAGCAGTTCCCAGGGTGTCGGCTATGGCTACACCTTC. It yields the protein CASSSQGVGYGYTF. The genes are TRBV28 and TRBJ1-2; TRBD1 might be the D (5 bases). The CDR3 totals 14 residues. The V end lost 4 bases, the J end lost 4 bases, and 13 bases lay between the germline ends. CDR1 is MDHEN and CDR2 is SYDVKM in the germline V gene.

V is TRBV6-2 or TRBV6-3 and J is TRBJ1-1; no reliable D call. The CDR3 extends over 14 amino acids. Trimming removed 7 bases from V and 2 bases from J, with 14 bases in between. The germline gives CDR1 MNHEY, CDR2 SVGEGT. CDR3 amino acids: CASMGRSINTEAFF. The CDR3 DNA sequence: TGTGCCAGCATGGGAAGGTCGATAAACACTGAAGCTTTCTTT.

This clonotype came up many times. This rearrangement joins TRBV11-2 to TRBJ1-1; D remains ambiguous. Trimming took off 3 bases at V and 1 base at J, with 9 bases between the two ends. CDR1 is SGHAT and CDR2 is FQNNGV in the germline V gene. CDR3 length: 14 amino acids. Here the CDR3 reads CASSFGYGNTEAFF. The DNA of the CDR3 is TGTGCCAGCAGCTTTGGGTACGGGAACACTGAAGCTTTCTTT.

This clonotype has a count of ten or more. The chain carries TRBV30 and TRBJ2-4; D perhaps matches TRBD1 (5 bases). Germline CDR1 is GTSNPN and CDR2 is SVGIG (reference sequence). This CDR3 is built from 14 residues. The ends were cut back, 0 bases at V and 2 bases at J, with 8 bases in the middle. CDR3 bases: TGTGCCTGGAGTGTTCGACAGCCCAAAAACATTCAGTACTTC. Protein: CAWSVRQPKNIQYF.

This clonotype appeared many times. An end of the junction does not agree with germline; a read error may underlie this. V and J are TRBV3-1 and TRBJ2-7; perhaps TRBD2 as D (5 bases). CDR1 LGHDT and CDR2 YNNKEL come from the germline V gene (reference sequence). The CDR3 has 16 amino acids. This CDR3 is CASSQDRPGSSYEQYF. The CDR3 DNA sequence: TGCGCCAGCAGCCAAGATAGGCCGGGGAGCTCCTACGAGCAGTACTTC.

J is TRBJ1-6 and V is TRBV7-2; TRBD1 matches 10 bases. This CDR3 comprises 14 residues. The germline CDR1 and CDR2 sequences are SGHTA and FQGNSA. V shed 4 bases, J shed 13 bases, and the junction held 7 bases outside the gene matches. CDR3 DNA: TGTGCCAGCAGCTCGGGACAGGGGTATTGGCCCCTCCACTTT. Translation gives CASSSGQGYWPLHF.

This clonotype was observed at least ten times. The chain employs TRBV19 and TRBJ2-6; possibly TRBD2 for D (6 bases). Germline CDR1 and CDR2: LNHDA and SQIVND (reference sequence). This CDR3 is 15 amino acids long. V gave up 3 bases and J gave up 4 bases, with 10 bases separating them. CDR3 region: CASSIGGSGANVLTF. Here the CDR3 DNA reads TGTGCCAGTAGTATCGGGGGATCCGGGGCCAACGTCCTGACTTTC.

This sequence joins TRBV23-1 and TRBJ2-5; 8 positions agree with TRBD1. TRBV23-1 is classed as an ORF, of uncertain function. This CDR3 region has 15 residues. Trimming cost V 2 bases and J 2 bases; bases outside gene matches: 4. CDR3 coding DNA: TGCGCCAGCAGTCAACCTGGACAGGGACAAGAGACCCAGTACTTC. It translates to CASSQPGQGQETQYF.

The genes are TRBV7-2 and TRBJ1-3; D remains unclear. Trimming cost V 8 bases and J 4 bases, with 9 bases left between them. The CDR3 length is 12 residues. Germline loops: CDR1 SGHTA, CDR2 FQGNSA. The DNA of the CDR3 is TGTGCCAGCGGGGTCTTAGGAAACACCATATATTTT. It translates to CASGVLGNTIYF. Full variable domain (remainder filled in from reference TRBV7-2 and TRBJ1-3): GAGVSQSPSNKVTEKGKDVELRCDPISGHTALYWYRQSLGQGLEFLIYFQGNSAPDKSGLPSDRFSAERTGGSVSTLTIQRTQQEDSAVYLCASGVLGNTIYFGEGSWLTVV.

This chain uses TRBV20-1 with TRBJ2-5; TRBD1 agrees at 7 bases. After removal of 3 bases from V and 2 bases from J, the junction contained 12 bases not matched to a gene. CDR1 is DFQATT, CDR2 SNEGSKA, per germline (reference sequence). This CDR3 is 16 amino acids long. The CDR3 bases are TGCAGTGCTAGCGGGGACAGTCGTACAAGTCAAGAGACCCAGTACTTC. This codes for CSASGDSRTSQETQYF.

This clonotype came up many times. The chain combines TRBV12-3 or TRBV12-4 with TRBJ1-5; 9 bases align to TRBD1. CDR3 size: 15 residues. The junction had 8 bases not matched to a gene; V was cut back by 4 bases and J by 7 bases. The CDR3: CASSYRGRGGQPQHF. In DNA, the CDR3 is TGTGCCAGCAGTTACAGGGGGCGCGGGGGGCAGCCCCAGCATTTT.

J is TRBJ1-1 and V is TRBV7-3; D is possibly TRBD1 (5 bases). The CDR3 consists of 13 residues. Germline V CDR1 and CDR2: SGHTA, FQGTGA. Trimming removed 6 bases at V and 1 base at J, with 9 bases between. CDR3 residues: CASSITGNTEAFF. DNA for the CDR3: TGTGCCAGCAGTATAACAGGGAACACTGAAGCTTTCTTT.

This clonotype has at least ten counts. V is TRBV3-1 and J is TRBJ2-3; D not resolved. The germline gives CDR1 LGHDT, CDR2 YNNKEL (reference sequence). Trimming took off 0 bases at V and 6 bases at J, with 4 bases between the two ends. CDR3 length: 12 amino acids. The CDR3 is CASSQELDTQYF. The CDR3 DNA follows: TGTGCCAGCAGCCAAGAGTTGGATACGCAGTATTTT.

This clonotype was counted ten times or more. This rearrangement joins TRBV7-2 to TRBJ1-5; a possible D gene is TRBD1 (6 bases). The CDR3 is 15 residues long. The germline V and J ends were trimmed by 1 base and 4 bases, with 11 bases remaining between them. In germline, CDR1 is SGHTA, CDR2 FQGNSA. This CDR3 reads CASSLGTGWNQPQHF. Written as DNA, the CDR3 is TGTGCCAGCAGCTTAGGTACAGGGTGGAATCAGCCCCAGCATTTT.

This clonotype was observed at least ten times. The CDR3 here is CASSPPNSGGLEQYF. CDR3 nucleotide sequence: TGTGCCAGCTCACCACCGAATAGCGGGGGCCTCGAGCAGTACTTC. The chain couples TRBV18 to TRBJ2-7, with TRBD2 matching 9 bases. Trimming removed 0 bases from V and 6 bases from J; junction bases left unmatched: 6. Looked up from germline, CDR1 is KGHSH and CDR2 is LQKENI. The CDR3 runs to 15 residues.